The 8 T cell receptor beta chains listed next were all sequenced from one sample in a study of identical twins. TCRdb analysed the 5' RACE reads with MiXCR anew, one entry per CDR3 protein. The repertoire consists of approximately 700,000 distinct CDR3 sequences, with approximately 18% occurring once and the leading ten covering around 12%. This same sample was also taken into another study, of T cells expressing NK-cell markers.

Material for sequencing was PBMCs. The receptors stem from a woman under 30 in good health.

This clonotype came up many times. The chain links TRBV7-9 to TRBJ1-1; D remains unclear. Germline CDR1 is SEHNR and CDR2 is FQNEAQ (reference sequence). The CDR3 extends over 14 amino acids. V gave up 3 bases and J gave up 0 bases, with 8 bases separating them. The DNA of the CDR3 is TGTGCCAGCAGCTTGAGTGTTCTGAACACTGAAGCTTTCTTT. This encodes CASSLSVLNTEAFF.

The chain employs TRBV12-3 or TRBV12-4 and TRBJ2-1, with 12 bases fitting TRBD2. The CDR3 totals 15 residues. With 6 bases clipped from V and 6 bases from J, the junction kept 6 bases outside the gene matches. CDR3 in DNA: TGTGCCAGCAGGCAGGGACTAGCGGGCCTCAATGAGCAGTTCTTC. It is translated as CASRQGLAGLNEQFF.

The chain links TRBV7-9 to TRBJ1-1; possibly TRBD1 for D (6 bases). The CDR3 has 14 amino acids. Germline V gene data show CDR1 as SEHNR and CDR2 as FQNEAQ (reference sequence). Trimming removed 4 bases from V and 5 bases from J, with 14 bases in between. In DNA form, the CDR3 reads TGTGCCAGCAGCTCACAGGGTAAGTGGACTGAAGCTTTCTTT. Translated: CASSSQGKWTEAFF.

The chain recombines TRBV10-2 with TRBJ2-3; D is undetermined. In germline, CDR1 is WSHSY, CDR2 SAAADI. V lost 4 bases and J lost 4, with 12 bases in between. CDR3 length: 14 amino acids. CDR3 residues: CASSVRRLPDTQYF. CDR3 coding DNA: TGCGCCAGCAGTGTTAGAAGGTTGCCAGATACGCAGTATTTT.

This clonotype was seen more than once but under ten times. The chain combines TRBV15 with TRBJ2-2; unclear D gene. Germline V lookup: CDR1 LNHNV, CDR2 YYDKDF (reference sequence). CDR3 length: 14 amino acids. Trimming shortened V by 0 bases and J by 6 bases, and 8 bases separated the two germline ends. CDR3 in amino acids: CATSRDMVPGELFF. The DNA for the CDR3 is TGTGCCACCAGCAGAGATATGGTCCCCGGGGAGCTGTTTTTT. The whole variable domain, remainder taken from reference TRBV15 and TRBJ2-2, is DAMVIQNPRYQVTQFGKPVTLSCSQTLNHNVMYWYQQKSSQAPKLLFHYYDKDFNNEADTPDNFQSRRPNTSFCFLDIRSPGLGDTAMYLCATSRDMVPGELFFGEGSRLTVL.

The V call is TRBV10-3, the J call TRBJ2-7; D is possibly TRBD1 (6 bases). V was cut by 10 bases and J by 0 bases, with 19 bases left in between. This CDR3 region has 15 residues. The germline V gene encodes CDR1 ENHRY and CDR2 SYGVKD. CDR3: CATGESGESSYEQYF. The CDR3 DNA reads TGTGCCACAGGGGAAAGTGGGGAGAGCTCCTACGAGCAGTACTTC.

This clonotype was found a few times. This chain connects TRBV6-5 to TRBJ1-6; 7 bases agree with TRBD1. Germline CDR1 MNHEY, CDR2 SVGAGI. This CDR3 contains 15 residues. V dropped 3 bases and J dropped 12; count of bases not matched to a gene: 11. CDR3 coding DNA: TGTGCCAGCAGTTATATCCCGGACAGGTCCGGACCCCTCCACTTT. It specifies CASSYIPDRSGPLHF.

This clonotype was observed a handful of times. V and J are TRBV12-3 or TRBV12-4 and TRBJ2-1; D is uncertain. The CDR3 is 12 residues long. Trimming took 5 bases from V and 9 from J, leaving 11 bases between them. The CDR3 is CASSPTPFEQFF. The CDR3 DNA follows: TGTGCCAGCAGTCCCACCCCGTTTGAGCAGTTCTTC.